These T cell receptor beta chains were read from a single sample in a study of blood T cell repertoires in COVID-19. Using immunoSEQ multiplex PCR, the repertoire was profiled, and TCRdb retains in-frame clones only, with some absent. Among about 390,000 clones listed, around 87% were seen once. The sample was PBMCs or T cells enriched from blood (not recorded which). These receptors were obtained from a woman aged 45-65 years who had recovered from COVID-19. CDR3s include the opening cysteine and the closing phenylalanine or tryptophan. A D gene is named only where the DNA matches it firmly. A row's size may be missing; if present it is once, few, many or a size class.

j_call,d_call,cdr3_length,clone_size,v_call,cdr3_nt,cdr3_aa
TRBJ1-2,TRBD1,15,NA,TRBV4-2,TGTGCCAGCAGCCAAGTAGGCCAGGGGGAAAATGGCTACACCTTC,CASSQVGQGENGYTF
TRBJ2-7,NA,14,NA,TRBV18,TGTGCCAGCTCAGGCAGGGGACGTACCTACGAGCAGTACTTC,CASSGRGRTYEQYF
TRBJ1-2,NA,14,NA,TRBV2,TGTGCCAGCAGACAGGACAGACTAGCGGGGGGCTACACCTTC,CASRQDRLAGGYTF
TRBJ1-1,NA,13,NA,TRBV28,TGTGCCAGCAACGGGGGGCAGTCGAATGAAGCTTTCTTT,CASNGGQSNEAFF
TRBJ1-1,NA,14,NA,TRBV5-1,TGCGCCAGCAGCTCTACAGAGATGAACACTGAAGCTTTCTTT,CASSSTEMNTEAFF
TRBJ2-2,TRBD1,14,NA,TRBV28,TGTGCCACACACGACAGGGGGCATACCGGGGAGCTGTTTTTT,CATHDRGHTGELFF
TRBJ1-4,NA,17,NA,TRBV23-1,TGCGCCAGCAGCCAAGGACACCACGAGCCCCGTAATGAAAAACTGTTTTTT,CASSQGHHEPRNEKLFF
TRBJ2-2,NA,13,NA,TRBV7-3,TGTGCCAGCAGCCCAGCGGACACCGGGGAGCTGTTTTTT,CASSPADTGELFF
TRBJ1-1,NA,13,NA,TRBV5-1,TGCGCCAGCAGCCAGGGGCCGAACACTGAAGCTTTCTTT,CASSQGPNTEAFF
TRBJ1-2,NA,14,NA,TRBV4-1,TGCGCCAGCAGCCAACTCCCTAGTAGCTATGGCTACACCTTC,CASSQLPSSYGYTF
TRBJ1-4,NA,14,NA,TRBV7-6,TGTGCCAGGCGCAATACAGGGTTAGGAGAAAAACTGTTTTTT,CARRNTGLGEKLFF
TRBJ2-7,TRBD2,14,once,TRBV28,TGTGCCAGCACCGGAGGGACTAGCGGCTACGAGCAGTACTTC,CASTGGTSGYEQYF
TRBJ2-5,TRBD2,14,once,TRBV7-8,TGTGCCAGCAGCTTCCTAGCGGCTGGTCGGACCCAGTACTTC,CASSFLAAGRTQYF
TRBJ2-7,NA,12,NA,TRBV7-9,TGTGCCAGCAGCTTAGCTTACGGCGAGCAGTACTTC,CASSLAYGEQYF
TRBJ2-5,TRBD1,13,NA,TRBV2,TGTGCCAGCAGCCCGGACAGGGCCGAGACCCAGTACTTC,CASSPDRAETQYF
TRBJ2-7,TRBD1,13,NA,TRBV27,TGTGCCAGCAGTCCCGGGACAGTCTACGAGCAGTACTTC,CASSPGTVYEQYF
TRBJ1-2,TRBD1,13,NA,TRBV30,TGTGCCTGGAGTGAACAGGGGGCCTATGGCTACACCTTC,CAWSEQGAYGYTF
TRBJ1-1,NA,14,NA,TRBV5-6,TGTGCCAGCAGCTTGGCGGGGGGCCTCACTGAAGCTTTCTTT,CASSLAGGLTEAFF
TRBJ1-2,NA,13,NA,TRBV30,TGTGCCTTGGAACGATCGGGATTTTATGGCTACACCTTC,CALERSGFYGYTF
TRBJ1-1,NA,13,NA,TRBV12-3/TRBV12-4,TGTGCCAGCAGGTTACAGGGTGACACTGAAGCTTTCTTT,CASRLQGDTEAFF
TRBJ1-2,TRBD1,15,once,TRBV28,TGTGCCAGCAGTTTTCGGGACAGGGACTTCTATGGCTACACCTTC,CASSFRDRDFYGYTF
TRBJ1-6,TRBD1,15,many,TRBV6-5,TGTGCCAGCAGCCCCACCGGGACAGTAAATTCACCCCTCCACTTT,CASSPTGTVNSPLHF
TRBJ1-2,NA,14,few,TRBV5-6,TGTGCCAGCAGGAGAGGGATTCCCAACTATGGCTACACCTTC,CASRRGIPNYGYTF
TRBJ1-1,NA,13,NA,TRBV4-3,TGCGCCAGCAGTATTACAGCGAACACTGAAGCTTTCTTT,CASSITANTEAFF
TRBJ2-1,TRBD2,15,few,TRBV2,TGTGCCAGCAGCCCAACTAGCGGGGGGTTCTATGAGCAGTTCTTC,CASSPTSGGFYEQFF